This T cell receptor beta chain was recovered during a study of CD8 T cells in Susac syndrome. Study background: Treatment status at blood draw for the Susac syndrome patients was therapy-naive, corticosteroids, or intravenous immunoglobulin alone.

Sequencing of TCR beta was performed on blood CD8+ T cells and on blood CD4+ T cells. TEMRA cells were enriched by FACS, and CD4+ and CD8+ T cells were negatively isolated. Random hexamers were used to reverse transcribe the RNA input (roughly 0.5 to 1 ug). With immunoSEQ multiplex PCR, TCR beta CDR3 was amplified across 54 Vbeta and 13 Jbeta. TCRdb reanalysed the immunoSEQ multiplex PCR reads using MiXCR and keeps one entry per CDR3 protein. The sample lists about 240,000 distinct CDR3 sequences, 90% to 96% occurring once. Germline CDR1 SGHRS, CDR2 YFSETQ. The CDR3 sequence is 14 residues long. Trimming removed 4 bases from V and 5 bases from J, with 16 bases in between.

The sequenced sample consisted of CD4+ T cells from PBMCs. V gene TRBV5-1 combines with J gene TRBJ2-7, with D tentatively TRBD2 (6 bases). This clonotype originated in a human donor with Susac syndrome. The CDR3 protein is CASSTLTSLDEQYF. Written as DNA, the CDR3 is TGCGCCAGCAGCACATTGACTAGTTTAGACGAGCAGTACTTC.